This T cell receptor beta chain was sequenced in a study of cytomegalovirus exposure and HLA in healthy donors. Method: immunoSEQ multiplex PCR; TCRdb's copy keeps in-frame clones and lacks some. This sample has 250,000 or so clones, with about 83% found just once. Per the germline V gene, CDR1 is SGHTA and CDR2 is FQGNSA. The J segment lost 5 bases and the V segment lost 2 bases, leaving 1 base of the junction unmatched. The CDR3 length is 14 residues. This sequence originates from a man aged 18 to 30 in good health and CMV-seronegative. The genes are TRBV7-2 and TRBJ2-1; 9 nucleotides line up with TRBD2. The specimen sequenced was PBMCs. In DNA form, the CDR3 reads TGTGCCAGCAGCTTAAGCGGGGGGAACAATGAGCAGTTCTTC. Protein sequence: CASSLSGGNNEQFF.